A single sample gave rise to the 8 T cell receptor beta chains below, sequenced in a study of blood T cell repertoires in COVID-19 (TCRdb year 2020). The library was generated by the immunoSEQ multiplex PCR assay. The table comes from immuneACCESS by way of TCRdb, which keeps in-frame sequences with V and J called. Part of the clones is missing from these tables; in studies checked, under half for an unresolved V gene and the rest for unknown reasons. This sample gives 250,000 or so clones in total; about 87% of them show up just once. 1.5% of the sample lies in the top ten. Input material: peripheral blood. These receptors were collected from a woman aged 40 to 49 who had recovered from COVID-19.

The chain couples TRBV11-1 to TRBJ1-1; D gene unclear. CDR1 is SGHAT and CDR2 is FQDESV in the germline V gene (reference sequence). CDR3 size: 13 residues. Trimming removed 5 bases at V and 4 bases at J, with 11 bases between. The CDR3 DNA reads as TGTGCCAGCAGCCCATCCCCTAGCACTGAAGCTTTCTTT. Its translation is CASSPSPSTEAFF. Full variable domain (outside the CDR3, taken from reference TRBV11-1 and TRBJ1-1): EAEVAQSPRYKITEKSQAVAFWCDPISGHATLYWYRQILGQGPELLVQFQDESVVDDSQLPKDRFSAERLKGVDSTLKIQPAELGDSAMYLCASSPSPSTEAFFGQGTRLTVV.

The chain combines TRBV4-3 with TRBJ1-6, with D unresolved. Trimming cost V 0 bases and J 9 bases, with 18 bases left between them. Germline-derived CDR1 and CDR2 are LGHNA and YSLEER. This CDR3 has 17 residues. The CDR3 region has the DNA TGCGCCAGCAGCCAAGATACGAGAGGGCGTTCCGGTTCACCCCTCCACTTT. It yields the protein CASSQDTRGRSGSPLHF.

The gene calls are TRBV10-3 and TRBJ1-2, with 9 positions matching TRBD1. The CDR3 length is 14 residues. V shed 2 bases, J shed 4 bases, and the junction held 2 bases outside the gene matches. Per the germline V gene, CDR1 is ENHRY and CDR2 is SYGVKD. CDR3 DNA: TGTGCCATCAGTGAGGACAGGGGGGCCTATGGCTACACCTTC. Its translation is CAISEDRGAYGYTF.

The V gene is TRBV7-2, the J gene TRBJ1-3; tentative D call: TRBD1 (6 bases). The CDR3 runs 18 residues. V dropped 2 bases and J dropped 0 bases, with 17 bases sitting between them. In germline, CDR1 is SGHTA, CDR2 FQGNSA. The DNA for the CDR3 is TGTGCCAGCAGCTTAAGGGTGGGGGGGACAAGCTCTGGAAACACCATATATTTT. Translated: CASSLRVGGTSSGNTIYF.

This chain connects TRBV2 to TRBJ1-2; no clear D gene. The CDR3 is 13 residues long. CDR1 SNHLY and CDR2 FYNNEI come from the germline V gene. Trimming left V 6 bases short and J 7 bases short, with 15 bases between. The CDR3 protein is CASSVTPEVGYTF. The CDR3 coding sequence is TGTGCCAGCAGCGTCACACCTGAGGTTGGCTACACCTTC.

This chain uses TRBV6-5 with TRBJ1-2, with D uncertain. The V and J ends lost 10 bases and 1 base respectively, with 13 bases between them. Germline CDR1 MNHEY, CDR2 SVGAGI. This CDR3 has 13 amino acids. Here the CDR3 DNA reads TGTGCCACCGGACGGGATATTAACTATGGCTACACCTTC. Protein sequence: CATGRDINYGYTF.

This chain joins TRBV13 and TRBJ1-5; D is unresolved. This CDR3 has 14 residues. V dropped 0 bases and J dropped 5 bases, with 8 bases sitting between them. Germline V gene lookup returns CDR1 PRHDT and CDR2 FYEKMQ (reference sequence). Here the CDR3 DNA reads TGTGCCAGCAGCTTAGGTCCCAGCGATCAGCCCCAGCATTTT. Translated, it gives CASSLGPSDQPQHF.

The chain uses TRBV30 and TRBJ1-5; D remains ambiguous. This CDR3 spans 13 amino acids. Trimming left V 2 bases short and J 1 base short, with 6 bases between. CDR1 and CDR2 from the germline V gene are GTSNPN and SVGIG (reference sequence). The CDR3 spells CAWSPVSNQPQHF. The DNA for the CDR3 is TGTGCCTGGAGTCCCGTCAGCAATCAGCCCCAGCATTTT.